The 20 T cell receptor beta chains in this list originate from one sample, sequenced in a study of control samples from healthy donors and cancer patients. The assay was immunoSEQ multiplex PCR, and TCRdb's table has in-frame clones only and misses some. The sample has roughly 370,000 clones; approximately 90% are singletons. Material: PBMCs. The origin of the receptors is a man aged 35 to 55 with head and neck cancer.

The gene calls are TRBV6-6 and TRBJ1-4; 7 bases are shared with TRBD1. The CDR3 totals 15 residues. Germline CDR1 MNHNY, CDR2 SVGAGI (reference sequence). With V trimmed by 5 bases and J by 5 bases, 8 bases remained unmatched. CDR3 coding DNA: TGTGCCAGCAGTCAAGGGGACAGAGGAAATGAAAAACTGTTTTTT. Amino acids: CASSQGDRGNEKLFF.

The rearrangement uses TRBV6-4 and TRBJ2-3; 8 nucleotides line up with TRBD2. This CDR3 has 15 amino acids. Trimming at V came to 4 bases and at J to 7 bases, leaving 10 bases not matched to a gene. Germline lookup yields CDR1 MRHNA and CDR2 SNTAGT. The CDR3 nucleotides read TGTGCCAGCAGTGTGGAGCGGGGGATCGCAAATACGCAGTATTTT. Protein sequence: CASSVERGIANTQYF.

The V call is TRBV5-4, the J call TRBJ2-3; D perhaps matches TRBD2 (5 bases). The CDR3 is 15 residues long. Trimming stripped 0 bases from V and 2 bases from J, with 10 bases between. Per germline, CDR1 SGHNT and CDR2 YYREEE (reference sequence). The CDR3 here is CASSLDGGFTDTQYF. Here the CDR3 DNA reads TGTGCCAGCAGCTTGGACGGAGGATTCACAGATACGCAGTATTTT.

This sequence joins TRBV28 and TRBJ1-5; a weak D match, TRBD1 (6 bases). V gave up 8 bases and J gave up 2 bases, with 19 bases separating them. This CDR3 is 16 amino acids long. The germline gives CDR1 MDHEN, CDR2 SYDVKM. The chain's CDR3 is CASHIGGAGGNQPQHF. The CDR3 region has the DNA TGTGCCAGCCATATAGGGGGGGCAGGAGGCAATCAGCCCCAGCATTTT.

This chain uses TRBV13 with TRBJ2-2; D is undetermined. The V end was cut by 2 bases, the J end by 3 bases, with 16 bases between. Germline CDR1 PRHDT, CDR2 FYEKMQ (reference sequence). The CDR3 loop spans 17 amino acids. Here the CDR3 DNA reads TGTGCCAGCAGCTTAACACCCAGTTTGAGGCACACCGGGGAGCTGTTTTTT. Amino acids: CASSLTPSLRHTGELFF.

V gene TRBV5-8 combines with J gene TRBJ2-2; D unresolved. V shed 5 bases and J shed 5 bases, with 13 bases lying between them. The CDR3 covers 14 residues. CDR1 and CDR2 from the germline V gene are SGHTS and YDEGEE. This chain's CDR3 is CASRPDHGTGELFF. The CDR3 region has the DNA TGTGCCAGCAGGCCCGACCATGGGACCGGGGAGCTGTTTTTT. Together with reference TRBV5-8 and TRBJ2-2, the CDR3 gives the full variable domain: EAGVTQSPTHLIKTRGQQATLRCSPISGHTSVYWYQQALGLGLQFLLWYDEGEERNRGNFPPRFSGRQFPNYSSELNVNALELEDSALYLCASRPDHGTGELFFGEGSRLTVL.

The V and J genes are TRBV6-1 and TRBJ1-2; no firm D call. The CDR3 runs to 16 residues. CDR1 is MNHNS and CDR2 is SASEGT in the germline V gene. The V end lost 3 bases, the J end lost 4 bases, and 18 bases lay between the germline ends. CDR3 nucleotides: TGTGCCAGCAGTGACGCCCTCTCGTGGAGCCCCTATGGCTACACCTTC. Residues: CASSDALSWSPYGYTF.

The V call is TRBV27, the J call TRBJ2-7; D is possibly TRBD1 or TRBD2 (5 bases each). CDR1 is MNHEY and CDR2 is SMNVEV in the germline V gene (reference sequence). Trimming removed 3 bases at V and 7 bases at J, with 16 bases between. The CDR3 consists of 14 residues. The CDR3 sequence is CASSLTAVTREQYF. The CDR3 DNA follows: TGTGCCAGCAGTTTGACAGCGGTAACGAGGGAGCAGTACTTC.

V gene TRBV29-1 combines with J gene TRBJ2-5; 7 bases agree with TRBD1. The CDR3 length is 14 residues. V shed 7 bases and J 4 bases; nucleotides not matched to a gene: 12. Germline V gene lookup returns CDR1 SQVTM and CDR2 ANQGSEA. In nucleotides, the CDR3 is TGCAGCGCTGATACAGGGGTGGATGCAGAGACCCAGTACTTC. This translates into CSADTGVDAETQYF.

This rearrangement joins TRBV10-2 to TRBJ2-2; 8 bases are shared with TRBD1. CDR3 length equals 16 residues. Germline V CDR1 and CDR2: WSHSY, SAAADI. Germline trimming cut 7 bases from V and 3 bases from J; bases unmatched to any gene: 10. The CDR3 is CASIPATGVDTGELFF. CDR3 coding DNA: TGCGCCAGCATCCCCGCGACAGGGGTCGACACCGGGGAGCTGTTTTTT.

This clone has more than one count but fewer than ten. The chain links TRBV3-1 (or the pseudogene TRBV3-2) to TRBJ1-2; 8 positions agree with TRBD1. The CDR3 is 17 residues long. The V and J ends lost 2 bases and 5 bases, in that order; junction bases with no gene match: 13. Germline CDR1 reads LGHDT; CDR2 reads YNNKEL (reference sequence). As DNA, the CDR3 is TGTGCCAGCAGCCAAAATCCGGACAGGGCTTCCTCATATGGCTACACCTTC. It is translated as CASSQNPDRASSYGYTF.

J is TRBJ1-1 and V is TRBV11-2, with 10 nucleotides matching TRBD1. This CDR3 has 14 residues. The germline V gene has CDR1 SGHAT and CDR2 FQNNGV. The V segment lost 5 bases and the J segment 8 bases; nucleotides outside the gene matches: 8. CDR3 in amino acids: CASSPPGQGVEAFF. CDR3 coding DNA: TGTGCCAGCAGCCCACCCGGACAGGGGGTCGAAGCTTTCTTT.

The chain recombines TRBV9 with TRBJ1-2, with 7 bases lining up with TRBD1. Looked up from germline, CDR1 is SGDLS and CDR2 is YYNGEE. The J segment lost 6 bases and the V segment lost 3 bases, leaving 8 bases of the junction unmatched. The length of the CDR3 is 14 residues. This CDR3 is CASSARDRIHGYTF. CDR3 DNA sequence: TGTGCCAGCAGCGCCCGGGACAGAATCCATGGCTACACCTTC.

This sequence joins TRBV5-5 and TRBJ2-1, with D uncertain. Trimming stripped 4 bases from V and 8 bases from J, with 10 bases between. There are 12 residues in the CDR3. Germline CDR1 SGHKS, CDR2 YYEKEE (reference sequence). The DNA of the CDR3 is TGTGCCAGCAGCGCAGAGATCGATGAGCAGTTCTTC. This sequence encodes CASSAEIDEQFF.

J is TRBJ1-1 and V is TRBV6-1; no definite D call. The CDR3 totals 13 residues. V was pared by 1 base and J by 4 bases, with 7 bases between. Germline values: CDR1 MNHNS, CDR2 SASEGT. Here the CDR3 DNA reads TGTGCCAGCAGTGAAGGTCGGGCCACTGAAGCTTTCTTT. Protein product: CASSEGRATEAFF.

CDR3 sequence reads: CASSRTLTYEQYF. The CDR3, as DNA: TGTGCCAGTAGTAGGACACTAACCTACGAGCAGTACTTC. This chain connects TRBV19 to TRBJ2-7; D is possibly TRBD1 (5 bases). There are 13 residues in the CDR3. Germline V gene sequence: CDR1 LNHDA, CDR2 SQIVND (reference sequence). Trimming removed 4 bases from V and 2 bases from J, with 9 bases in between.

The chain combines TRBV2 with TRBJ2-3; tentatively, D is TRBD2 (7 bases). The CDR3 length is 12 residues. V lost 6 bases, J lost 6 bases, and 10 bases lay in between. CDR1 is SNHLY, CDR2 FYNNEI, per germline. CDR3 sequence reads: CASRGGADTQYF. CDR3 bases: TGTGCCAGCAGAGGGGGGGCGGATACGCAGTATTTT.

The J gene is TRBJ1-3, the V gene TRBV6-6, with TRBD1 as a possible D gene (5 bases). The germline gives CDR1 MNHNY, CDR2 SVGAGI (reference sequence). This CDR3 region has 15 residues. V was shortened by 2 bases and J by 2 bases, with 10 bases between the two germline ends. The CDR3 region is CASSYEQAPGNTIYF. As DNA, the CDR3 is TGTGCCAGCAGTTACGAACAGGCGCCTGGAAACACCATATATTTT.

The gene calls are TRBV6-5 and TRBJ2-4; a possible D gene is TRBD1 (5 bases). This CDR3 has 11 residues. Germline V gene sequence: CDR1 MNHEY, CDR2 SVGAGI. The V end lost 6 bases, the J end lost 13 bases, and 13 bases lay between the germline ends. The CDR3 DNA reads TGTGCCAGCAGGTCATCGACAGTACAGTACTTC. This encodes CASRSSTVQYF.

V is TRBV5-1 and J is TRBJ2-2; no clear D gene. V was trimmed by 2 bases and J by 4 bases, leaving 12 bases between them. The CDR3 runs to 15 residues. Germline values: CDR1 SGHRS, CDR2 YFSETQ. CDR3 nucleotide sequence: TGCGCCAGCAGCTTACAACCGGACCTCACCGGGGAGCTGTTTTTT. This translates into CASSLQPDLTGELFF.